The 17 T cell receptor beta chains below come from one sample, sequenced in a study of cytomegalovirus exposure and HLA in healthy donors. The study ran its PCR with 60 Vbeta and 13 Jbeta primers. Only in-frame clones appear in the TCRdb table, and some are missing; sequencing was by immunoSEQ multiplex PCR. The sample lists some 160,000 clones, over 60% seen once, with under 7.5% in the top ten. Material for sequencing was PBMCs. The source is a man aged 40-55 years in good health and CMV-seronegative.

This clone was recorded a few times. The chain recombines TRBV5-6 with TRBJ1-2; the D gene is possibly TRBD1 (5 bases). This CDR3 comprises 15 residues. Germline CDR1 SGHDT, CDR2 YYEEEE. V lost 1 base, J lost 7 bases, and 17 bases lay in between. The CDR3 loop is CASSLRGQGIGGYTF. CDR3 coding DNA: TGTGCCAGCAGCTTGAGGGGTCAGGGAATCGGTGGCTACACCTTC.

The CDR3 bases are TGTGCCAGCAGCGTAGATATCGGTAGCTGGGAGACCCAGTACTTC. The encoded protein is CASSVDIGSWETQYF. The rearrangement links TRBV9 to TRBJ2-5, with D hard to call. The CDR3 totals 15 residues. V was cut by 0 bases and J by 5 bases, with 14 bases left in between. The germline V gene has CDR1 SGDLS and CDR2 YYNGEE.

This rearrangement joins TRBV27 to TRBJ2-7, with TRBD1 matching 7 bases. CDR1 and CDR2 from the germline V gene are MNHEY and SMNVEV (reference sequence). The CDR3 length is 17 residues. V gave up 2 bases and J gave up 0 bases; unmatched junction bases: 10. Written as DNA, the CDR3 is TGTGCCAGCAGTTTAAAAGCCGGACAGGTCCGCTCCTACGAGCAGTACTTC. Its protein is CASSLKAGQVRSYEQYF.

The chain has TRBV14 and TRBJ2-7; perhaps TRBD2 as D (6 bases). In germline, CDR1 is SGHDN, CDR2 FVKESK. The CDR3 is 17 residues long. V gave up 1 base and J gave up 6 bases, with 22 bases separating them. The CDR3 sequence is CASSQGPMGGRPGEQYF. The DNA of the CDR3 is TGTGCCAGCAGCCAAGGACCAATGGGGGGACGCCCTGGCGAGCAGTACTTC.

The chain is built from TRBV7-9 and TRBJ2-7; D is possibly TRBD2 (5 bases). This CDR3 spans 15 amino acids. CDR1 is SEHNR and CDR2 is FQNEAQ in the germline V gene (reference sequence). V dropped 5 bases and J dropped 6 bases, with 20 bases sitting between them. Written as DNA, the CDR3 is TGTGCCAGCAGCCGTTTAGGGAGAGAGAGTCGCGAGCAGTACTTC. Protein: CASSRLGRESREQYF.

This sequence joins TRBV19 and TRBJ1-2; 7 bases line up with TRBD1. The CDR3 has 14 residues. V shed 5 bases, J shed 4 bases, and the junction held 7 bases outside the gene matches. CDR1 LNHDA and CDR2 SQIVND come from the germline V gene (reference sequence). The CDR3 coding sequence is TGTGCCAGTAGTTATCAAGGGACAGTCTATGGCTACACCTTC. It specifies CASSYQGTVYGYTF.

The CDR3 loop is CASSLFNTDTQYF. Written as DNA, the CDR3 is TGTGCCAGCAGTTTATTCAATACAGATACGCAGTATTTT. J is TRBJ2-3 and V is TRBV27, with D hard to call. This CDR3 contains 13 residues. CDR1 MNHEY and CDR2 SMNVEV come from the germline V gene (reference sequence). The ends were cut back, 1 base at V and 3 bases at J, with 5 bases in the middle.

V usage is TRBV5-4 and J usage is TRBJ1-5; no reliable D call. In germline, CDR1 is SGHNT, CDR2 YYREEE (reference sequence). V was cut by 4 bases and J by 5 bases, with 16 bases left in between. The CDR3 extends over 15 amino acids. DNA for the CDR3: TGTGCCAGCAGCCTTGGCCGCACAGTTTATCAGCCCCAGCATTTT. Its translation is CASSLGRTVYQPQHF.

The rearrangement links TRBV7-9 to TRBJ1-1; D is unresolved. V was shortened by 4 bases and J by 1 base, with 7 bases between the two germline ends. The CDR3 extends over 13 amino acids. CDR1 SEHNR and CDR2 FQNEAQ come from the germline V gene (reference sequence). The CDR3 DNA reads TGTGCCAGCAGCTCCCGGGAGAACACTGAAGCTTTCTTT. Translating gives CASSSRENTEAFF. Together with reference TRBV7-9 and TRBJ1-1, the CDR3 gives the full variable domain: DTGVSQNPRHKITKRGQNVTFRCDPISEHNRLYWYRQTLGQGPEFLTYFQNEAQLEKSRLLSDRFSAERPKGSFSTLEIQRTEQGDSAMYLCASSSRENTEAFFGQGTRLTVV.

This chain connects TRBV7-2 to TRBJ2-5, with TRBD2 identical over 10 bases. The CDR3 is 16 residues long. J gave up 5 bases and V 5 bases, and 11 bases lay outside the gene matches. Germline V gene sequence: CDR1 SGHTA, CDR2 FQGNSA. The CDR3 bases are TGTGCCAGCAGCACTGGACCAGCGGGAGGGCCTGAGACCCAGTACTTC. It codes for CASSTGPAGGPETQYF.

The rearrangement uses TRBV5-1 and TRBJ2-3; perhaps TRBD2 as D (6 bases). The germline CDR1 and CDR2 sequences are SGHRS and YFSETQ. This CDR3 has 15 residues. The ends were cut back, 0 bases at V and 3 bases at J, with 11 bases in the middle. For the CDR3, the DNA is TGCGCCAGCAGCTTGGCGGCAGGGAGGACAGATACGCAGTATTTT. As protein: CASSLAAGRTDTQYF.

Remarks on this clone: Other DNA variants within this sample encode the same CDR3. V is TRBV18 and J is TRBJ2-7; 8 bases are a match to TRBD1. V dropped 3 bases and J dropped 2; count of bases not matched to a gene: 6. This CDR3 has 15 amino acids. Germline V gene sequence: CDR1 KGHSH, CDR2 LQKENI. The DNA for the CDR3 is TGTGCCAGCTCACCCCGCGACAGGGGCCCCTACGAGCAGTACTTC. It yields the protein CASSPRDRGPYEQYF.

CDR3 sequence (DNA): TGTGCCAGCAGTGAATCCCCGACAGGGATGACGAACACTGAAGCTTTCTTT. It translates to CASSESPTGMTNTEAFF. The gene calls are TRBV6-1 and TRBJ1-1; TRBD1 aligns across 7 bases. The junction had 10 bases not matched to a gene; V was cut back by 2 bases and J by 1 base. Germline CDR1 and CDR2: MNHNS and SASEGT. The CDR3 is 17 residues long.

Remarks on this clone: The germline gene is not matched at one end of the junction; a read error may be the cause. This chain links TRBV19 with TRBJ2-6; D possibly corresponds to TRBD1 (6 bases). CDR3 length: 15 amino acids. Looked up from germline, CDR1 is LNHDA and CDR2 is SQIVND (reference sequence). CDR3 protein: CASTRRGSEANVLTF. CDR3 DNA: TGTGCCAGTACCCGCAGGGGCTCTGAGGCCAACGTCCTGACTTTC. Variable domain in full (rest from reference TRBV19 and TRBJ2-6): DGGITQSPKYLFRKEGQNVTLSCEQNLNHDAMYWYRQDPGQGLRLIYYSQIVNDFQKGDIAEGYSVSREKKESFPLTVTSAQKNPTAFYLCASTRRGSEANVLTFGAGSRLTVL.

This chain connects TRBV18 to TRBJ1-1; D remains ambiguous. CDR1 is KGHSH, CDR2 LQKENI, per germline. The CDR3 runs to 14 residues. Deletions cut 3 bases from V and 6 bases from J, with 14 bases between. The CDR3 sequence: CASSPAVARSEAFF. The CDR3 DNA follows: TGTGCCAGCTCACCGGCGGTGGCCCGATCTGAAGCTTTCTTT.

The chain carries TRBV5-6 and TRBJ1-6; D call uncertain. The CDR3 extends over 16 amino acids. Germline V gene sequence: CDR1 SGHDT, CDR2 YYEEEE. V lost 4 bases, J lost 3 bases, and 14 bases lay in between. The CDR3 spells CASSPRRSDYNSPLHF. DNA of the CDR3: TGTGCCAGCAGCCCCCGGCGGTCGGACTATAATTCACCCCTCCACTTT.

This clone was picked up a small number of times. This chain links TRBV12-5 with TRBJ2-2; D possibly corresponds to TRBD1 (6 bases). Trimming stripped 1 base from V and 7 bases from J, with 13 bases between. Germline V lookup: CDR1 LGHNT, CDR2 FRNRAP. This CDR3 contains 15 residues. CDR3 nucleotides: TGTGCTAGTGGTTTGGGACCGGCGACAGGCGGGGAGCTGTTTTTT. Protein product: CASGLGPATGGELFF.